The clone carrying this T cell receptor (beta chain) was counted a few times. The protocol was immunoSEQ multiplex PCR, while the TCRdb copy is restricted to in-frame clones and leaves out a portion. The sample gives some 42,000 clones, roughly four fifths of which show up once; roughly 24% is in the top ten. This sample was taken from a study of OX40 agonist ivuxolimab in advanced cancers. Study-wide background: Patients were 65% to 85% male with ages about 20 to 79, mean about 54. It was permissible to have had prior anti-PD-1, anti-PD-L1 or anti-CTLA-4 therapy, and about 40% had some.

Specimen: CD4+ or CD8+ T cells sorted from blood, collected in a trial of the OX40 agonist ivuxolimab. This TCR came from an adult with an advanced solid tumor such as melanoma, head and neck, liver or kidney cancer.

The CDR3 spells CASSLGDSPLHF. CDR3 sequence (DNA): TGTGCCAGCAGTTTGGGGGATTCACCCCTCCACTTT. The rearrangement uses TRBV6-5 and TRBJ1-6; D might be TRBD1 (5 bases). The CDR3 sequence is 12 residues long. Germline loops: CDR1 MNHEY, CDR2 SVGAGI. V lost 4 bases to trimming and J lost 8 bases, with 6 bases between them.